The entry that follows covers one T cell receptor (beta chain) sequence. From germline, CDR1 is LGHDT and CDR2 YNNKEL (reference sequence). This CDR3 has 15 amino acids. V lost 0 bases and J lost 7; bases outside the gene matches: 7. The data are from a study of blood T cell repertoires in COVID-19. Authors' analysis steps: Estimates of nucleated cell counts were drawn from the amplification of reference gene primers. The assay was immunoSEQ multiplex PCR, and TCRdb's table has in-frame clones only and misses some. The DNA was the basis for D and trimming; V, J and clone size are from that table. This table holds nearly 400,000 clones, roughly 89% found once. Participants were aged 18 to 89 years from approximately 23 US areas.

The specimen sequenced was PBMCs or T cells enriched from blood (not recorded which). The sequence was obtained from a woman aged 25-40 years who had recovered from COVID-19. This sequence joins TRBV3-1 (or the pseudogene TRBV3-2) and TRBJ1-2; 8 positions agree with TRBD1. CDR3 residues: CASSQDHRGSSGYTF. The DNA of the CDR3 is TGTGCCAGCAGCCAAGATCACAGGGGGAGTAGTGGCTACACCTTC.